These T cell receptor beta chains were read from a single sample in a study of blood T cell repertoires in COVID-19. Clones were sequenced by immunoSEQ multiplex PCR, and TCRdb holds only the in-frame ones, with some missing. This sample yields a few hundred thousand clones, of which around 86% are seen a single time; 5% to 6% belongs to the top ten. Specimen: PBMCs or T cells enriched from blood (not recorded which). These receptors all stem from a woman aged 45-60 years who had recovered from COVID-19. Each CDR3 is given with its conserved first and last residue. The D gene is left open where the match is weak. Part of the rows lack a size; the others show once, few, many or a class for expanded clones.

abundance	d_gene	j_gene	v_gene	CDR3nt	CDR3aa
NA	NA	TRBJ1-2	TRBV7-9	TGTGCCAGCAGCCACCTTGAGGGTAAAAGTGGGGACTATGGCTACACCTTC	CASSHLEGKSGDYGYTF
NA	NA	TRBJ2-1	TRBV5-8	TGTGCCAGCAGCTTGGGACTGTACAATGAGCAGTTCTTC	CASSLGLYNEQFF
NA	NA	TRBJ1-1	TRBV5-4	TGTGCCAGCAGCTTGGGATGGGGGGACACTGAAGCTTTCTTT	CASSLGWGDTEAFF
NA	NA	TRBJ1-1	TRBV29-1	TGCAGCGTTGTTCTGGGGATACTGAACCCTCCGGGGGCTTTCTTT	CSVVLGILNPPGAFF
NA	NA	TRBJ1-1	TRBV6-5	TGTGCCAGCAGGGCACAGGTTAACACTGAAGCTTTCTTT	CASRAQVNTEAFF
NA	NA	TRBJ2-1	TRBV5-6	TGTGCCAGCAGCTTATCGGGGTCTTCCTACAATGAGCAGTTCTTC	CASSLSGSSYNEQFF
NA	NA	TRBJ2-1	TRBV11-2	TGTGCCAGCAGCCCGCTCAGTACTGAGCAGTTCTTC	CASSPLSTEQFF
NA	TRBD1	TRBJ1-4	TRBV28	TGTGCCAGCACTACAGGGGGGACTAATGAAAAACTGTTTTTT	CASTTGGTNEKLFF
NA	TRBD1	TRBJ2-1	TRBV18	TGTGCCAGCTCACCGCCACAGGGGACCTCCTACAATGAGCAGTTCTTC	CASSPPQGTSYNEQFF
NA	NA	TRBJ1-2	TRBV4-3	TGCGCCAGCAGCCCATCCCTAGCAAACCTCTATGGCTACACCTTC	CASSPSLANLYGYTF
NA	TRBD2	TRBJ2-1	TRBV11-3	TGTGCCAGCAGCTTAGATCTTTTTAGCGGGAGGGCCCGGGCTTTTGAGCAGTTCTTC	CASSLDLFSGRARAFEQFF
NA	TRBD1	TRBJ2-2	TRBV11-3	TGTGCCAGCAGCCCAGGTCCGGGACAGGGACTGAACACCGGGGAGCTGTTTTTT	CASSPGPGQGLNTGELFF
NA	NA	TRBJ1-5	TRBV2	TGTGCCAGCAGTGTTCGTTCAGGGGGCAATCAGCCCCAGCATTTT	CASSVRSGGNQPQHF
few	NA	TRBJ1-1	TRBV11-2	TGTGCCAGCGGGTGGGGAGGGGCCACTGAAGCTTTCTTT	CASGWGGATEAFF
NA	NA	TRBJ1-2	TRBV7-2	TGTGCCAGCAGCTTATTGGGACTTAACTATGGCTACACCTTC	CASSLLGLNYGYTF
NA	NA	TRBJ1-2	TRBV13	TGTGCCAGCAGCCAGGGTCGCGGCTACACCTTC	CASSQGRGYTF
NA	NA	TRBJ1-2	TRBV6-5	TGTGCCAGCAGTCCCGAGGGGGGGGACTATGGCTACACCTTC	CASSPEGGDYGYTF
NA	NA	TRBJ2-5	TRBV5-1	TGCGCCAGCAGCTTGGATTTGGGAGTCGGGGAGACCCAGTACTTC	CASSLDLGVGETQYF
NA	TRBD2	TRBJ2-2	TRBV3-1/TRBV3-2	TGTGCCAGCAGCCAGGCGGGACTAGCGTACACCGGGGAGCTGTTTTTT	CASSQAGLAYTGELFF
NA	NA	TRBJ1-1	TRBV5-6	TGTGCCAGCAGCTTGGCGGGGAAATTTGAAGCTTTCTTT	CASSLAGKFEAFF
NA	NA	TRBJ1-1	TRBV27	TGTGCCAGCAGTTTTTGGAGTGGCACTGAAGCTTTCTTT	CASSFWSGTEAFF
NA	NA	TRBJ2-1	TRBV20-1	TGCAGTGCTAGTGGATCGATGGACTCGACAGGGACTGTTTACAATGAGCAGTTCTTC	CSASGSMDSTGTVYNEQFF
NA	TRBD1	TRBJ1-1	TRBV30	TGTGCCTGGAGTCCCCTATATCGACAGGGAGTCTACACTGAAGCTTTCTTT	CAWSPLYRQGVYTEAFF
NA	TRBD1	TRBJ1-2	TRBV18	TGTGCCAGCTCACCGTTCGGCCTAGGGACAGTGAACGATGGCTACACCTTC	CASSPFGLGTVNDGYTF
NA	NA	TRBJ1-5	TRBV7-9	TGTGCCAGCAGCTTAAATATGGGGAGTAGCAATCAGCCCCAGCATTTT	CASSLNMGSSNQPQHF
NA	TRBD1	TRBJ1-4	TRBV30	TGTGCCTGGGCGCCGGGACAGTTGAGGTGGGGTGAAAAACTGTTTTTT	CAWAPGQLRWGEKLFF
NA	NA	TRBJ1-5	TRBV7-2	TGTGCCAGCAGCCAGGGGTTCTACAATCAGCCCCAGCATTTT	CASSQGFYNQPQHF
NA	TRBD1	TRBJ1-1	TRBV5-1	TGCGCCAGCAGCTTGCTCGGGACAGGGAACACTGAAGCTTTCTTT	CASSLLGTGNTEAFF
many	NA	TRBJ1-3	TRBV9	TGTGCCAGCAGCTCCCTAGGGGCAGGATCAAACACCATATATTTT	CASSSLGAGSNTIYF
NA	TRBD2	TRBJ2-7	TRBV5-4	TGTGCCAGCACCTCACTAGCGGACCCCTACGAGCAGTACTTC	CASTSLADPYEQYF
NA	TRBD1	TRBJ2-3	TRBV19	TGTGCCAGTAGTACCGGGACAGGGACCCTCGATACGCAGTATTTT	CASSTGTGTLDTQYF
NA	TRBD2	TRBJ2-1	TRBV7-9	TGTGCCAGCAGCAAGGGACTAGCGGAGACGGAAGAGCAGTTCTTC	CASSKGLAETEEQFF
NA	TRBD2	TRBJ2-1	TRBV7-6	TGTGCCAGCAGCCTCCTGGCTAGCGGGAGTTATGAGCAGTTCTTC	CASSLLASGSYEQFF
NA	NA	TRBJ2-1	TRBV27	TGTGCCAGCAGTTCATATATGACAGCCTACAATGAGCAGTTCTTC	CASSSYMTAYNEQFF
NA	NA	TRBJ2-7	TRBV10-3	TGTGCCATCAGTGAGGTGCAGGATCCCTACGAGCAGTACTTC	CAISEVQDPYEQYF
NA	TRBD2	TRBJ2-7	TRBV2	TGTGCCAGCAGTCCCTCCCCGGGGGGTTACGAGCAGTACTTC	CASSPSPGGYEQYF
NA	NA	TRBJ1-2	TRBV7-9	TGTGCCAGCAGCGGCCTCTATGGCTACACCTTC	CASSGLYGYTF
NA	TRBD1	TRBJ1-4	TRBV7-2	TGTGCCAGCACCTCAGAGGGGGCAGGCGCCGAAAAACTGTTTTTT	CASTSEGAGAEKLFF
NA	TRBD1	TRBJ2-7	TRBV5-8	TGTGCCAGCAGCTATTCAACCGGGACAGCTGGAACCTACGAGCAGTACTTC	CASSYSTGTAGTYEQYF
NA	TRBD2	TRBJ2-5	TRBV7-2	TGTGCCAGCAGCCCCCGTGTAGGAGCGGGGGGGATAGAGACCCAGTACTTC	CASSPRVGAGGIETQYF
NA	TRBD1	TRBJ2-7	TRBV3-1/TRBV3-2	TGTGCCAGCAGCCCCCGACAGGGATCGGGAGAGCAGTACTTC	CASSPRQGSGEQYF
NA	NA	TRBJ1-5	TRBV4-1	TGCGCCAGCAGCCAAGGGACAAATCAGCCCCAGCATTTT	CASSQGTNQPQHF
NA	NA	TRBJ1-2	TRBV25-1	TGTGCCAGCAGTGATAGGAGGGGCGAGGGCTACACCTTC	CASSDRRGEGYTF
NA	TRBD2	TRBJ2-2	TRBV4-2	TGTGCCAGCAGCCAAGTTGCGGGAGAGGATCTCACCGGGGAGCTGTTTTTT	CASSQVAGEDLTGELFF
NA	TRBD1	TRBJ1-2	TRBV10-3	TGTGCCATCAGTGAAGGACAGGGCTATAACTATGGCTACACCTTC	CAISEGQGYNYGYTF
NA	TRBD2	TRBJ2-2	TRBV3-1/TRBV3-2	TGTGCCAGCAGCCACCAGGGACTAGCGGGCTCCGGGGAGCTGTTTTTT	CASSHQGLAGSGELFF